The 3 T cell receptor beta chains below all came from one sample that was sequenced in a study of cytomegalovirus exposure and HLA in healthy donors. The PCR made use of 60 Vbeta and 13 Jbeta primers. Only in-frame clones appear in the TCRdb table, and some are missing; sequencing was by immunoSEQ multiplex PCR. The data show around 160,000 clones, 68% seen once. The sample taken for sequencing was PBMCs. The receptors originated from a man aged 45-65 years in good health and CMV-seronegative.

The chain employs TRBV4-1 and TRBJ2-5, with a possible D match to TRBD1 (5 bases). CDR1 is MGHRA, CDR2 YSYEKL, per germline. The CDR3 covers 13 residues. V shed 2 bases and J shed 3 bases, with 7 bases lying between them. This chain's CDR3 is CASSQQTEETQYF. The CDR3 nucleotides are TGCGCCAGCAGCCAACAGACAGAAGAGACCCAGTACTTC.

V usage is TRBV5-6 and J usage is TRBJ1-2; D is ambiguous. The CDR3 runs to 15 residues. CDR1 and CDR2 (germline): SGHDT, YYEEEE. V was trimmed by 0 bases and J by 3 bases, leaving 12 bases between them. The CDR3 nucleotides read TGTGCCAGCAGCTTGGAAACCAAGACATACTATGGCTACACCTTC. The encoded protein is CASSLETKTYYGYTF. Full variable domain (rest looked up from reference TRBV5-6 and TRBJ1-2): DAGVTQSPTHLIKTRGQQVTLRCSPKSGHDTVSWYQQALGQGPQFIFQYYEEEERQRGNFPDRFSGHQFPNYSSELNVNALLLGDSALYLCASSLETKTYYGYTFGSGTRLTVV.

The CDR3 sequence: CASNADRTGDTTGELFF. CDR3 DNA sequence: TGTGCCAGCAACGCCGACCGGACAGGGGATACCACCGGGGAGCTGTTTTTT. The chain links TRBV2 to TRBJ2-2, with 9 bases aligning to TRBD1. The CDR3 is 17 amino acids. Germline V gives CDR1 SNHLY, CDR2 FYNNEI. V trimming: 7 bases; J trimming: 4 bases; junction bases outside the gene matches: 13. Complete variable domain (other parts from reference TRBV2 and TRBJ2-2): EPEVTQTPSHQVTQMGQEVILRCVPISNHLYFYWYRQILGQKVEFLVSFYNNEISEKSEIFDDQFSVERPDGSNFTLKIRSTKLEDSAMYFCASNADRTGDTTGELFFGEGSRLTVL.